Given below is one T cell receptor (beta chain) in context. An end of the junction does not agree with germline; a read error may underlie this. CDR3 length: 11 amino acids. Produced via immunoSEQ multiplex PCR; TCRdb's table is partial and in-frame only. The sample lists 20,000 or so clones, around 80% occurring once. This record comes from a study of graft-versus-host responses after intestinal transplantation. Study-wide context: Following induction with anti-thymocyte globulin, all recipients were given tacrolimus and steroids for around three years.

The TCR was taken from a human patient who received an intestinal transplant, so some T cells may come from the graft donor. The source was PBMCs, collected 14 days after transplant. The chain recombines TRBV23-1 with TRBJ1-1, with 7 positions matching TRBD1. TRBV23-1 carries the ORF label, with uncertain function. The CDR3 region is CASTRGTEDQF. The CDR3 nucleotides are TGCGCCAGCACCCGGGGGACAGAAGATCAATTT.